This TCR beta chain was sequenced during a study of T cell repertoires in cytomegalovirus infection (dated by TCRdb to the late 2010s). Context from the whole study: Because public TCR beta signatures pointed to carriage of CMV infection together with the matching HLA type, the HLA type of each donor mattered for the analysis.

The instrument was an Illumina HiSeq 1500. TCRdb ran its own pipeline on the public reads, namely fastp trimming at Q25 and MiXCR clone calling, and kept in-frame beta chains. Each entry merges the rows of one CDR3 protein and shows their most common DNA and genes. The sample has almost 500,000 distinct CDR3 sequences on record, about 10% of them singletons. The ten biggest clones cover roughly a tenth of the sample. The study at large found these results: In the ex vivo response, HLA-C-restricted CMV-specific TCR beta clonotypes were dominant, and in two of eight donors the single most frequent clonotype came from this HLA-C-restricted group. Cumulative frequency of public TCR beta family members discriminated carriers of CMV infection plus the relevant HLA type in this cohort and an independent roughly 320-donor cohort.

This clonotype was detected many times. Which antigen it targets is not known. Per-base quality was not reported, and no clone a single base away is much larger than it. The clonotype originates from a human donor in good health (CMV status not recorded). Some clones in this sample may be carry-over from other donors' samples. Sequencing was done on a sample of PBMCs.

CDR3 loop: CASSPPDRSNSPLHF. The DNA sequence follows: TGTGCCAGTAGTCCCCCGGACAGAAGCAATTCACCCCTCCACTTT. The rearrangement combines TRBV19 with TRBJ1-6; the D region possibly corresponds to TRBD1 (6 bases align). V sheds 5 bases and J sheds 7 bases, leaving 15 bases between their ends. Including the terminal cysteine and phenylalanine, the CDR3 comprises 15 residues. CDR3 DNA is the only sequence kept; it has 45 bases, read in frame from the first base. CDR1 LNHDA and CDR2 SQIVND are derived from the germline V gene (reference sequence).